This TCR beta chain is drawn from a study of blood T cells in healthy people across ages (dated by TCRdb to between 2015 and 2016). About the study as a whole: In model experiments, roughly one uniquely barcoded TCR beta cDNA molecule per two T cells was captured by template switching. Age-related changes in TCR beta repertoire diversity were measured in the study by deep sequencing normalized with unique cDNA molecular identifiers. The donors were divided into four age groups: young (average approximately 17 years), middle-aged (about 40), aged (roughly 60) and long-lived (roughly 82). Two additional independent replicas of 1 million unique cDNA reads from the same blood draw were analyzed for two donors (one aged 18 to 29 and one aged 80 or older). To avoid experimental bias, donors of different ages were distributed randomly across sequencing lanes.

On this clonotype itself: The target of this receptor is not known. No clone much larger than this one lies a single base away; base qualities are absent.

There are 15 amino acids in the CDR3, from cysteine to phenylalanine inclusive. Just the 45-base CDR3 DNA is kept, in frame starting at base 1. V lost 1 base and J lost 6 bases, and the count of bases not matched to a germline gene is 2. The germline V gene (reference sequence) specifies LNHNV as CDR1 and YYDKDF as CDR2. The roughly 39 donors, aged about 6 to 95 years, were systemically healthy Caucasian individuals from Russia. Each donor gave 9.5 to 10 milliliters of peripheral blood, drawn into EDTA-treated Vacutainer tubes. Ficoll-Paque density-gradient centrifugation was used to isolate PBMCs, with at least 6 million obtained per sample. Total RNA, at least 6 micrograms per sample, was extracted from PBMCs with Trizol reagent. The percentages of naive CD45RAhigh/CD27high T cells were determined by flow cytometry on a PBMC aliquot from every donor. The receptor library was made with 5' RACE. Sequencing was performed on an Illumina HiSeq 2500. The second PCR ran for about 6 to 12 cycles and used a J-beta primer mix along with a sample-barcoded 5' primer. A unique molecular identifier was introduced onto each TCR beta cDNA molecule by a template-switch 5' adaptor carrying 12 random nucleotides. Each sample yielded at least 3 million CDR3-containing paired-end reads. First-strand cDNA was synthesized from all RNA with the Mint cDNA synthesis kit, primed by a TRBC-specific oligonucleotide. After uracil-DNA glycosylase treatment, a first 18-cycle PCR used universal primers M1SS and BC2_uni_R on all cDNA. In the authors' own workflow: For normalization, 1 million high-quality reads were randomly selected from each sample, with every read carrying a distinct molecular identifier. Instead of being binned into consensus sequences, reads with shared molecular identifiers were discarded. CDR3 identification, clonotype clustering and error correction used MiTCR with a Q25 quality threshold and the strictest error-elimination algorithm. A nonparametric unseen species model with Euler transformation was used to estimate a lower bound on total TCR beta diversity. Starting from the raw public reads, TCRdb applied fastp trimming at Q25, assembled clones with MiXCR and retained in-frame beta chains. Each entry merges the rows of one CDR3 protein and shows their most common DNA and genes. TCRdb assigned the V and J calls; the authors' analysis was not used. This sample gives roughly 640,000 distinct CDR3 sequences in total; approximately 30% of them show up just once. The top ten hold about 15% of the sample.

Broad study findings and their caveats: As age increased, observed TCR beta diversity per million T cells dropped in a roughly linear way, and a significant reduction was already evident by age roughly 36. Because profiling used bulk unsorted PBMCs, naive and antigen-experienced compartments could not be compared conclusively. Estimates of total diversity based on one million sequenced T cells were regarded as lower bounds and as underestimates. Donor CMV infection status was unknown, potentially confounding age-related changes in expanded clonotypes. Compared with the aged group, the long-lived group had more naive CD4+ T cells, fewer expanded clones and increased TCR diversity, suggesting age selection. The percentage of naive T cells measured by flow cytometry correlated strongly with observed TCR beta diversity.

The sample taken for sequencing was blood. In this chain, TRBV15 is recombined with TRBJ1-4, with 10 bases aligning to TRBD1. This TCR derives from a woman of 80 years or more in good health. CDR3 protein: CATSRGGTGDEKLFF. The nucleotide sequence reads as follows: TGTGCCACCAGCAGAGGAGGGACAGGGGATGAAAAACTGTTTTTT.